The entry below gives a single T cell receptor beta chain sequence along with its context. The repertoire was sequenced with immunoSEQ multiplex PCR; TCRdb's copy has only in-frame clones and lacks some. The table has tens of thousands of clones, 88% seen once. The record originates from a study of T cell changes during pregnancy in multiple sclerosis. This CDR3 spans 17 amino acids. The trim removed 1 base at V and 6 bases at J, leaving 9 bases unmatched. Germline CDR1 LGHNA, CDR2 YNFKEQ. This specimen was CD8+ T cells from peripheral blood mononuclear cells, taken after pregnancy. The origin of this receptor is a female donor in good health, enrolled as a control in a pregnancy study. The V gene is TRBV4-2, the J gene TRBJ2-2; 9 bases align to TRBD2. The CDR3 DNA follows: TGTGCCAGCAGCCAAGGGATCAGCGGGGGGCCCTCCGGGGAGCTGTTTTTT. It specifies CASSQGISGGPSGELFF.